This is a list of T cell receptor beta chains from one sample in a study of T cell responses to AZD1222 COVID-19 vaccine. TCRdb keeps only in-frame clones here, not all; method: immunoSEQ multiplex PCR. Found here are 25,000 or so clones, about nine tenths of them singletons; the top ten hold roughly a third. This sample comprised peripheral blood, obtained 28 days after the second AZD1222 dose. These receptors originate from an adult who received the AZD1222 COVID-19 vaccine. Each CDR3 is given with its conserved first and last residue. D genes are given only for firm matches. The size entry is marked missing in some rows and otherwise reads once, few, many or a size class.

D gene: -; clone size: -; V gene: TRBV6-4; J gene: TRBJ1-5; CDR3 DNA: TGTGCCAGCAGTGAGTATGGCAATCAGCCCCAGCATTTT; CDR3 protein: CASSEYGNQPQHF
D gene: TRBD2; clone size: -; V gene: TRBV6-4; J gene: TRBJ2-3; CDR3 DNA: TGTGCCAGCAGTGACGTAGCGGGAGCAGGGGTTACGCAGTATTTT; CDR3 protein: CASSDVAGAGVTQYF
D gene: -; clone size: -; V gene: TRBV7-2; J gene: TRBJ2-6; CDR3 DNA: TGTGCCAGCAGCTTAGGAAACTCTGGGGCCAACGTCCTGACTTTC; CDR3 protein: CASSLGNSGANVLTF
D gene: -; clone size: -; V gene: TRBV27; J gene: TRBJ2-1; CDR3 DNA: TGTGCCAGCAGTTTCTTTTTGGGTGAGCAGTTCTTC; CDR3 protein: CASSFFLGEQFF
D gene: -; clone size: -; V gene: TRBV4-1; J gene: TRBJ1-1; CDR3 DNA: TGCGCCAGCAGCAGACAGGCAGACACTGAAGCTTTCTTT; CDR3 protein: CASSRQADTEAFF
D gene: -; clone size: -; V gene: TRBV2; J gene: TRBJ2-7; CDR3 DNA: TGTGCCAGCAGTCGGGAGTACGAGCAGTACTTC; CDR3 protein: CASSREYEQYF
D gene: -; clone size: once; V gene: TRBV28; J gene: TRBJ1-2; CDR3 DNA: TGTGCCAGCAGTTTAGAGGGTCCCTATGGCTACACCTTC; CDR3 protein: CASSLEGPYGYTF
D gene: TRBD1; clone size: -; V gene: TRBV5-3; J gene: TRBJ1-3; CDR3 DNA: TGTGCCAGAAGCGGAGTGACAGGGAGGTTTGGAAACACCATATATTTT; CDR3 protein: CARSGVTGRFGNTIYF
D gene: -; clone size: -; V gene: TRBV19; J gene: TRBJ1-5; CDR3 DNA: TGTGCCAGTAGCCCCGACTCGGGCGGGGGTAATCAGCCCCAGCATTTT; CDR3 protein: CASSPDSGGGNQPQHF
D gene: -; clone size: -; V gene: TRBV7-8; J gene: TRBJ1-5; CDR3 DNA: TGTGCCAGCAGCGGCCCGAATCAGCCCCAGCATTTT; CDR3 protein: CASSGPNQPQHF
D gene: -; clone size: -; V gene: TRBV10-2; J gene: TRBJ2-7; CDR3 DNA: TGCGCCAGCAGAGGGACACAGGCAGACGAGCAGTACTTC; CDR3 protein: CASRGTQADEQYF
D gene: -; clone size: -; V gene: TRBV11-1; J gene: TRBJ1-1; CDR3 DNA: TGTGCCAGCAGCCTGACCCCTCAGGGGACGGCTTTCTTT; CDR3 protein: CASSLTPQGTAFF
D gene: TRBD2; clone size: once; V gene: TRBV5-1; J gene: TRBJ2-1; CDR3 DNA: TGCGCCAGCAGCTTCCCGGGACTAGACGACAATGAGCAGTTCTTC; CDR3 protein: CASSFPGLDDNEQFF
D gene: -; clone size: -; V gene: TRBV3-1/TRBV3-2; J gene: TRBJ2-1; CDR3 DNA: TGTGCCAGCAGCCAAGACCTGGGCTCGCCCGTGCGGAATGAGCAGTTCTTC; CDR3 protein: CASSQDLGSPVRNEQFF
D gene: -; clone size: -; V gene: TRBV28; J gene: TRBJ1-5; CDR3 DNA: TGTGCCAGCACCCCTCCGGGGGTTAATCAGCCCCAGCATTTT; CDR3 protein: CASTPPGVNQPQHF
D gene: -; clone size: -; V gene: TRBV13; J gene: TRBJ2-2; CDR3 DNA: TGTGCCAGCAGCTTAGGCAACACCGGGGAGCTGTTTTTT; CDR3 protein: CASSLGNTGELFF
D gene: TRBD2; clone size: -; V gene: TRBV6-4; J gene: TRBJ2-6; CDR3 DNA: TGTGCCAGCAGTCCAGTCGGCGGGGGGGAAGGGGCCAACGTCCTGACTTTC; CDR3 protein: CASSPVGGGEGANVLTF
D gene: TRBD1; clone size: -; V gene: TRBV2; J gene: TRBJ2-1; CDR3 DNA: TGTGCCAGCAGTTACCGGGAACAGGGGGCTTACAATGAGCAGTTCTTC; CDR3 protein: CASSYREQGAYNEQFF
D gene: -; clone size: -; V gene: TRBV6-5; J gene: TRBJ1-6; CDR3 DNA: TGTGCCAGCAGTTACGATAATCCGCAGGGCACGACACCCCTCCACTTT; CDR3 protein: CASSYDNPQGTTPLHF
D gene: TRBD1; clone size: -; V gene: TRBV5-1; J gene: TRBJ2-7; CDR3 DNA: TGCGCCAGCAGCTTAGGGACAGGGTGGTCCGAGCAGTACTTC; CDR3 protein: CASSLGTGWSEQYF
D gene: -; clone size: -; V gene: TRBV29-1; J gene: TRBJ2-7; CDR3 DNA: TGCAGCGTTGAGGTAGGGGGGTCCGGCGAGCAGTACTTC; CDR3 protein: CSVEVGGSGEQYF
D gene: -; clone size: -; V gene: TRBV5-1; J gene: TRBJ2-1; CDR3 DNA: TGCGCCAGCCAGGAGTACAATGAGCAGTTCTTC; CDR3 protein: CASQEYNEQFF
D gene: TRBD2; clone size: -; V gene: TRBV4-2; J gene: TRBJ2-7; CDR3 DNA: TGTGCCAGCCTAGAACTAGCGTCTACCTACGAGCAGTACTTC; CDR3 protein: CASLELASTYEQYF
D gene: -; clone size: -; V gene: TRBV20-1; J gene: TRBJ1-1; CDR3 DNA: TGCAGTGCTAGTAGCCGGCTGAACACTGAAGCTTTCTTT; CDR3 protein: CSASSRLNTEAFF
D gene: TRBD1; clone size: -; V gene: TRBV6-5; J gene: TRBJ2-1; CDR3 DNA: TGTGCCACTACCGCCGGGACAGGATCAAGTGAGCAGTTCTTC; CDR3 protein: CATTAGTGSSEQFF
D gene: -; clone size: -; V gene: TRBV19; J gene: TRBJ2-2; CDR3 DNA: TGTGCCAGTAGTATAAGGGGGGCTTCCGGGGAGCTGTTTTTT; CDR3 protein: CASSIRGASGELFF
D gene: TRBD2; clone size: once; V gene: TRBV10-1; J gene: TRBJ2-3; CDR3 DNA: TGCGCCAGCAGTTCCGGGACTAGCGGGGGAGATACGCAGTATTTT; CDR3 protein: CASSSGTSGGDTQYF
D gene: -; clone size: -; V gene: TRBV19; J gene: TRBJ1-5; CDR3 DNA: TGTGCCAGTACTACAGGGAGTCGGCAGCCCCAGCATTTT; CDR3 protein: CASTTGSRQPQHF
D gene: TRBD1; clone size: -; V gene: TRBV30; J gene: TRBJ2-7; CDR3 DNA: TGTGCCTGGAGTGACAGGGGTTTCTCCTACGAGCAGTACTTC; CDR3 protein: CAWSDRGFSYEQYF
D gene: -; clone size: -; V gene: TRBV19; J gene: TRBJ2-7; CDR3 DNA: TGTGCCAGTAGTACCGAGGGAGATAGCGGAGCCTACGAGCAGTACTTC; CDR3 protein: CASSTEGDSGAYEQYF
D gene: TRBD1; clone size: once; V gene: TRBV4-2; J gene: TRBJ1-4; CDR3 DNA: TGTGCCAGCAGCCACCCGTCAGGGGGAGATGAAAAACTGTTTTTT; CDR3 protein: CASSHPSGGDEKLFF
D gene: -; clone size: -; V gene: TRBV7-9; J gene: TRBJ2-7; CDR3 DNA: TGTGCCAGCACCCCTTCCCGGGAAACCTACGAGCAGTACTTC; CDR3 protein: CASTPSRETYEQYF
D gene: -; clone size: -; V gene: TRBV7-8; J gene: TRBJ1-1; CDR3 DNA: TGTGCCAGCAGCGGGGTTGGAAACACTGAAGCTTTCTTT; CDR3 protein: CASSGVGNTEAFF
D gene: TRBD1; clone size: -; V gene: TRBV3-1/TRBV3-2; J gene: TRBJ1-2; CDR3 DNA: TGTGCCAGCAGCCCGTGGACAGGAGGGAATGGCTACACCTTC; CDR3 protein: CASSPWTGGNGYTF
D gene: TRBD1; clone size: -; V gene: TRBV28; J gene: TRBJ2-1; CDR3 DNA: TGTGCCAGCAGCCGGACAGGGGAGGTATACAATGAGCAGTTCTTC; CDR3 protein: CASSRTGEVYNEQFF
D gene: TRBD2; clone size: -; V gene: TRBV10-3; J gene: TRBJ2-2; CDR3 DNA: TGTGCCATCAGTGCTAGCGGGGCGGGCACCGGGGAGCTGTTTTTT; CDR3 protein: CAISASGAGTGELFF
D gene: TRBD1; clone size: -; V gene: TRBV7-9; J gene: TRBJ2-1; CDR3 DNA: TGTGCCAGCAACCAGGGACAGGGCTGGGACAATGAGCAGTTCTTC; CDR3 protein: CASNQGQGWDNEQFF
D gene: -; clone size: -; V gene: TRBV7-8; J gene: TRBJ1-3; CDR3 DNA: TGTGCCAGCAGCCCTCGACTGGGAGGCGCGAGCTCTGGAAACACCATATATTTT; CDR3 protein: CASSPRLGGASSGNTIYF
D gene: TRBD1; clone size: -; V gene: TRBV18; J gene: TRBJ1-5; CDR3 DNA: TGTGCCAGCTCACCGTCGACAGGGGCTTATAGCAATCAGCCCCAGCATTTT; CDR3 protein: CASSPSTGAYSNQPQHF
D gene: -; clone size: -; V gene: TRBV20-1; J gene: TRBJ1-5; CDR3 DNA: TGCAGTGCTAGTAGCGCGCACCAATACAATCAGCCCCAGCATTTT; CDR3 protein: CSASSAHQYNQPQHF
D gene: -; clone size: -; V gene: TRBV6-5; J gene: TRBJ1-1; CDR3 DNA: TGTGCCAGCAGAGACAACAGGGCCACTGAAGCTTTCTTT; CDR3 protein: CASRDNRATEAFF
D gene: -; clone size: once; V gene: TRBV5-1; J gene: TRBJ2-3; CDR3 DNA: TGCGCCAGCAGCTTGGGGGGTCACGCAGATACGCAGTATTTT; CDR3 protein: CASSLGGHADTQYF
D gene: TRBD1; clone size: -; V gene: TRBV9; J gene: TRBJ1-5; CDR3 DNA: TGTGCCAGCAGCGGGGCAGGGGGTCAGCCCCAGCATTTT; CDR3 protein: CASSGAGGQPQHF
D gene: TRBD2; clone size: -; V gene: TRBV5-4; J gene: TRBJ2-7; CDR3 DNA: TGTGCCAGCAGCTGGACTAGCGGAAACTACGAGCAGTACTTC; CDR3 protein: CASSWTSGNYEQYF
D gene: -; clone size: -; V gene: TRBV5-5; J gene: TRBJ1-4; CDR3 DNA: TGTGCCAGCAGCTTGACCCCTGGAGAAAAACTGTTTTTT; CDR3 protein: CASSLTPGEKLFF
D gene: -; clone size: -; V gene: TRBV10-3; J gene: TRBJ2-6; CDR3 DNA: TGTGCCACCCGGGCGGACTCTGGGGCCAACGTCCTGACTTTC; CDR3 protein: CATRADSGANVLTF
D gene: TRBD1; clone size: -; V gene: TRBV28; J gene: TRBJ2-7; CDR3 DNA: TGTGCCAGCAGTTCCCCCGGGACAGGATCCTACGAGCAGTACTTC; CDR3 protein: CASSSPGTGSYEQYF